This TCR beta chain was documented in a study of T cells in Graves' hyperthyroidism and ophthalmopathy. What was amplified from RNA transcripts were TCR beta CDR3 regions. The study used the HTBI primer set for a first-round RT-PCR of the TCR CDR3. TCRdb called the multiplex PCR reads again in MiXCR, with one record for every CDR3 protein. The data hold about 210,000 distinct CDR3 sequences, with 15% to 20% observed a single time. Germline values: CDR1 GTSNPN, CDR2 SVGIG (reference sequence). This CDR3 region has 13 residues. The J segment lost 8 bases and the V segment lost 7 bases, leaving 10 bases of the junction unmatched. Many counts were recorded for this clonotype.

This chain uses TRBV30 with TRBJ1-4; 7 bases line up with TRBD1. The sample taken for sequencing was blood. The sequence was collected from a man in his forties or fifties with Graves' hyperthyroidism. CDR3: CAFLDRMIEKLFF. DNA of the CDR3: TGTGCCTTCCTGGACAGGATGATCGAAAAACTGTTTTTT.